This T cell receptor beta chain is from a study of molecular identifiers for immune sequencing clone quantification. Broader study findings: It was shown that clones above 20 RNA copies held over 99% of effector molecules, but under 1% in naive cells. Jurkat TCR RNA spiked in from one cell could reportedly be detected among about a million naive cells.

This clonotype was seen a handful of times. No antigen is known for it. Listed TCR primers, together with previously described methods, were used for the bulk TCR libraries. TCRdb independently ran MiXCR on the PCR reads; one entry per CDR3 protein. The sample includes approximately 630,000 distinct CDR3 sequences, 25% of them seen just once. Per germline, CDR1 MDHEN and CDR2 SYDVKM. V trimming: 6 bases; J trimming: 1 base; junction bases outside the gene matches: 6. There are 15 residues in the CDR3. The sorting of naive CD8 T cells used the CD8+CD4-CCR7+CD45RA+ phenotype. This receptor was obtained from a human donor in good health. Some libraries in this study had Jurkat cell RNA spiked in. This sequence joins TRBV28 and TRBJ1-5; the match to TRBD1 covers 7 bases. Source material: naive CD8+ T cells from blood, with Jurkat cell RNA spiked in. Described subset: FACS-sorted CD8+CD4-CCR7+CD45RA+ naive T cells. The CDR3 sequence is CASSQQQGSNQPQHF. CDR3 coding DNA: TGTGCCAGCAGCCAACAACAGGGGAGCAATCAGCCCCAGCATTTT.